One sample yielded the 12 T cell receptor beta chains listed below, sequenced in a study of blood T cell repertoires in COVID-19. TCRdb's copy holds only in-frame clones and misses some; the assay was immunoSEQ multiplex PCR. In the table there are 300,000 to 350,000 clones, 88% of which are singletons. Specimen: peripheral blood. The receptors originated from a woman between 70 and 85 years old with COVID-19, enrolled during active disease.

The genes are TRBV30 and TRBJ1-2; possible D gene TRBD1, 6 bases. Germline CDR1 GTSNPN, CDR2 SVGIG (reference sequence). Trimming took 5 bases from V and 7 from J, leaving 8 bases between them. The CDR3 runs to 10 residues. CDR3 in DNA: TGTGCCTGGGGCAGGGGTGGCTACACCTTC. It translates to CAWGRGGYTF.

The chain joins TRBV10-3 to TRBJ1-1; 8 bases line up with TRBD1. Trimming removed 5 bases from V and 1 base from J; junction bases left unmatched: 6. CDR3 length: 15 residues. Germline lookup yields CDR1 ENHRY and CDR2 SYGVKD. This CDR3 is CAISPTGAGNTEAFF. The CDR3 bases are TGTGCCATCAGTCCGACAGGGGCGGGGAACACTGAAGCTTTCTTT.

DNA for the CDR3: TGTGCCAGCAGCCACTTAGCGGGGGGGCGATCCCCCGGGGAGCTGTTTTTT. It codes for CASSHLAGGRSPGELFF. The chain links TRBV3-1 (or the pseudogene TRBV3-2) to TRBJ2-2, with 11 bases fitting TRBD2. Germline assignment: CDR1 LGHDT and CDR2 YNNKEL (reference sequence). V lost 3 bases to trimming and J lost 6 bases; unmatched junction nucleotides: 9. The CDR3 has 17 amino acids.

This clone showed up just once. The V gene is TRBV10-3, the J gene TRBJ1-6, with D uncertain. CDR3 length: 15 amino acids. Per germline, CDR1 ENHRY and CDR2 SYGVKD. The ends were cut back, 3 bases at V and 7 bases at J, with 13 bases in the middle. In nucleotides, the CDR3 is TGTGCCATCAGTGAAACCGGCCAGGTAAATTCACCCCTCCACTTT. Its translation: CAISETGQVNSPLHF.

The CDR3 nucleotides read TGCAGCGTTGAAGGGCCGGGACAGGGGGCAAGAACTGAAGCTTTCTTT. Its protein product is CSVEGPGQGARTEAFF. J is TRBJ1-1 and V is TRBV29-1, with 12 nucleotides matching TRBD1. CDR1 and CDR2 from the germline V gene are SQVTM and ANQGSEA. The CDR3 runs 16 residues. V gave up 1 base and J gave up 5 bases; unmatched junction bases: 8.

The CDR3 loop is CASSLDTGNNSPLHF. CDR3 DNA sequence: TGCGCCAGCAGCTTGGATACAGGGAATAATTCACCCCTCCACTTT. This chain links TRBV5-1 with TRBJ1-6, with D possibly TRBD1 on 6 matching bases. Germline CDR1 and CDR2: SGHRS and YFSETQ. Trimming shortened V by 0 bases and J by 5 bases, and 9 bases separated the two germline ends. The CDR3 length is 15 residues.

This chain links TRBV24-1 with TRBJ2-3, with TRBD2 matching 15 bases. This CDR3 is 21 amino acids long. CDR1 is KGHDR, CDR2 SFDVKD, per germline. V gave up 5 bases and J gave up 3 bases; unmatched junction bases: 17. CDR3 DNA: TGTGCCACCAGTGGTTACACCGGGACTAGCGGGGGGAATACTTTTACAGATACGCAGTATTTT. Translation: CATSGYTGTSGGNTFTDTQYF.

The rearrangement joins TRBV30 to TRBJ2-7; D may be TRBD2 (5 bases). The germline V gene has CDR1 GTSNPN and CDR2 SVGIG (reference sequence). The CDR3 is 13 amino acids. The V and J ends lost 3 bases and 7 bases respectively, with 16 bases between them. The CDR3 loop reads CAWSLLDRGEQYF. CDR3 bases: TGTGCCTGGAGCCTACTAGATCGGGGAGAGCAGTACTTC.

The CDR3 sequence: CASSLIPGSNTEAFF. In DNA form, the CDR3 reads TGTGCCAGCAGCTTAATCCCAGGTTCGAACACTGAAGCTTTCTTT. The chain employs TRBV7-2 and TRBJ1-1; D gene unclear. Germline-derived CDR1 and CDR2 are SGHTA and FQGNSA. The CDR3 contains 15 residues. With 2 bases removed from V and 1 base from J, the gap between germline ends came to 11 bases.

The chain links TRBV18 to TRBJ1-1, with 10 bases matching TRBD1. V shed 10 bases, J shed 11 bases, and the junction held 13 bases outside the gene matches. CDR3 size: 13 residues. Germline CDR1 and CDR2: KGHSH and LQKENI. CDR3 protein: CATLLGQGLDAFF. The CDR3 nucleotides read TGTGCCACCCTACTGGGACAGGGGCTCGATGCTTTCTTT.

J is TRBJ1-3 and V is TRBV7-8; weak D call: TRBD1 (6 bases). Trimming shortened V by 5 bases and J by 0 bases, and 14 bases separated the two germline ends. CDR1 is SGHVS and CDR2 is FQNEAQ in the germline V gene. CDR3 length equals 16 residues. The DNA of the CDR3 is TGTGCCAGCAGCCGAGGACAGCCGATCTCTGGAAACACCATATATTTT. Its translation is CASSRGQPISGNTIYF.

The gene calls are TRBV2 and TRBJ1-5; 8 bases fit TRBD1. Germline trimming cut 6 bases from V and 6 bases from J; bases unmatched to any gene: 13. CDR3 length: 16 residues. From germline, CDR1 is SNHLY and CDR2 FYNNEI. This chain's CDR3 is CASSQEGQASGQPQHF. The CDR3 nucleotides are TGTGCCAGCAGCCAAGAGGGACAGGCCTCGGGTCAGCCCCAGCATTTT. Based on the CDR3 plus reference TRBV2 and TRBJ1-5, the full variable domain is EPEVTQTPSHQVTQMGQEVILRCVPISNHLYFYWYRQILGQKVEFLVSFYNNEISEKSEIFDDQFSVERPDGSNFTLKIRSTKLEDSAMYFCASSQEGQASGQPQHFGDGTRLSIL.